These T cell receptor beta chains were read from a single sample in a study of T-cell memory formation after mild COVID-19. TCRdb re-called the 5' RACE reads with MiXCR, one entry per CDR3 protein. The repertoire consists of a few hundred thousand distinct CDR3 sequences, with 18% occurring once and the leading ten covering more than 20%. The specimen sequenced was PBMCs or a T cell subset sorted from them (not recorded which). The receptor set was obtained from a man between 18 and 35 years old who had mild COVID-19 (a few samples of this study predate the infection). Cell type and time point are not known. The conserved cysteine and the conserved F or W are not part of the CDR3 here.

>TRBV7-8
ASSLVVASPYEQY
>TRBV20-1
SAPGPGYYEQY
>TRBV6-6
ASSYPGTTH
>TRBV19
ASRRAYGYT
>TRBV24-1
ATSDFPRSYGYT
>TRBV5-4
ASSFAGADIQY
>TRBV5-4
ASSSGRDGNTIY
>TRBV5-1
ASSLGGGDGDTQY
>TRBV20-1
SARKRRELNTEAF
>TRBV7-2
ASSFYEETQY
>TRBV6-5
ASSYQQGAYGYT
>TRBV5-1
ASSLVEGGSDTQY
>TRBV5-5
ASSSPNLALH
>TRBV24-1
ATSDWTGREETQY
>TRBV4-1
ASSQGEFSRRETQY